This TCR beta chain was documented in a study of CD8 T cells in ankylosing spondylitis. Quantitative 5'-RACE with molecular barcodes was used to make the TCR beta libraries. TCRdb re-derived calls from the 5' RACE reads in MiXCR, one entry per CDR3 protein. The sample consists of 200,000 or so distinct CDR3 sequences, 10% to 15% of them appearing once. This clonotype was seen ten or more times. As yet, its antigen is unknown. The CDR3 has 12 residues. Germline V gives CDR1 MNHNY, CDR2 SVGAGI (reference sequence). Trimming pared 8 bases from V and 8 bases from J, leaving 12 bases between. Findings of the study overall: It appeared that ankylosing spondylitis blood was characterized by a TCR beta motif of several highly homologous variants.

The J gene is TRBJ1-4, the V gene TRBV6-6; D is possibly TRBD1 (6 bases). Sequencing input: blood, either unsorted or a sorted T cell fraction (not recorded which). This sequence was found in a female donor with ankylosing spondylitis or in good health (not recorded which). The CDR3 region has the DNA TGTGCCAGCTGGAGGGGGGGCGAAAAACTGTTTTTT. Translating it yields CASWRGGEKLFF.